The clone carrying this T cell receptor (beta chain) was observed a few times. The antigen remains undetermined. It was through 5'RACE template switching that TCR cDNA was made, with a universal primer site and UMIs added. TCRdb ran MiXCR on the 5' RACE reads and lists one entry per CDR3 protein. The sample holds about 300,000 distinct CDR3 sequences, 6.8% seen once. The sample originates from a study of T cells after yellow fever vaccination. Study-level results: High-abundance clonotypes from the bulk population could contaminate FACS-sorted repertoires.

V lost 0 bases and J 4 bases, leaving 13 bases between the germline ends. Looked up from germline, CDR1 is LGHNA and CDR2 is YNFKEQ. This CDR3 has 16 residues. The TCR originated in a man aged 18 to 30 who received the YFV17D yellow fever vaccine. This rearrangement joins TRBV4-2 to TRBJ1-5, with D unresolved. The sequencing used PBMCs, collected 35 to 50 days after the first yellow fever vaccination. The CDR3 loop reads CASSQDNGKANQPQHF. DNA of the CDR3: TGTGCCAGCAGCCAAGATAATGGGAAAGCAAATCAGCCCCAGCATTTT.